These T cell receptor beta chains were read from a single sample in a study of tumour-infiltrating T cells in Burkitt lymphoma. The repertoire was sequenced with immunoSEQ multiplex PCR; TCRdb's copy has only in-frame clones and lacks some. The sample holds 46,000 or so clones; around 30% are singletons and the top ten take roughly 2.8%. Sequencing used tumor tissue. These receptors originate from a human donor with Burkitt lymphoma. Both conserved end residues are part of each CDR3. Each record gives: J gene, CDR3 length, V gene, clone size, D gene, CDR3 protein, CDR3 DNA. A D gene is named only where the DNA matches it firmly. A row's size may be missing; if present it is once, few, many or a size class.

TRBJ2-3	17	TRBV11-2	NA	NA	CASSLMSGAWAADTQYF	TGTGCCAGCAGCTTAATGAGTGGGGCGTGGGCTGCAGATACGCAGTATTTT
TRBJ2-4	14	TRBV6-1	NA	NA	CASSEAVRGWIQYF	TGTGCCAGCAGTGAAGCCGTCAGGGGTTGGATTCAGTACTTC
TRBJ2-6	15	TRBV10-3	NA	TRBD1	CAISEGTAGANVLTF	TGTGCCATCAGTGAAGGGACAGCTGGGGCCAACGTCCTGACTTTC
TRBJ1-1	15	TRBV18	NA	NA	CASSRSTGRGTEAFF	TGTGCCAGCTCACGTTCCACCGGAAGGGGTACTGAAGCTTTCTTT
TRBJ2-3	12	TRBV2	NA	NA	CASRGLTDTQYF	TGTGCCAGCAGGGGGCTCACAGATACGCAGTATTTT
TRBJ1-2	14	TRBV12-5	NA	NA	CARAGYSFNYGYTF	TGTGCTAGGGCCGGTTACAGCTTCAACTATGGCTACACCTTC
TRBJ2-5	16	TRBV27	NA	TRBD2	CASSSPASGGGETQYF	TGTGCCAGCAGTTCTCCGGCTAGCGGGGGGGGAGAGACCCAGTACTTC
TRBJ2-2	12	TRBV7-9	few	NA	CASSLRFGELFF	TGTGCCAGCAGCTTACGATTCGGGGAGCTGTTTTTT
TRBJ2-3	15	TRBV2	NA	NA	CASRIDRTSTDTQYF	TGTGCCAGCAGGATCGACAGGACTAGCACAGATACGCAGTATTTT
TRBJ2-7	15	TRBV18	NA	NA	CASSPGPAVSYEQYF	TGTGCCAGCTCACCGGGGCCGGCGGTCTCCTACGAGCAGTACTTC
TRBJ1-3	14	TRBV7-9	NA	NA	CASSWAGLRNTIYF	TGTGCCAGCAGCTGGGCAGGTCTACGAAACACCATATATTTT
TRBJ2-1	14	TRBV25-1	few	TRBD1	CASTSDRGYNEQFF	TGTGCCAGCACCTCGGACAGGGGGTACAATGAGCAGTTCTTC
TRBJ2-2	16	TRBV19	NA	TRBD2	CASSLTSGGEAGELFF	TGTGCCAGTAGTTTGACTAGCGGGGGGGAAGCCGGGGAGCTGTTTTTT
TRBJ1-4	12	TRBV10-3	few	NA	CATRGSSEKLFF	TGTGCCACCAGGGGCAGCTCTGAAAAACTGTTTTTT